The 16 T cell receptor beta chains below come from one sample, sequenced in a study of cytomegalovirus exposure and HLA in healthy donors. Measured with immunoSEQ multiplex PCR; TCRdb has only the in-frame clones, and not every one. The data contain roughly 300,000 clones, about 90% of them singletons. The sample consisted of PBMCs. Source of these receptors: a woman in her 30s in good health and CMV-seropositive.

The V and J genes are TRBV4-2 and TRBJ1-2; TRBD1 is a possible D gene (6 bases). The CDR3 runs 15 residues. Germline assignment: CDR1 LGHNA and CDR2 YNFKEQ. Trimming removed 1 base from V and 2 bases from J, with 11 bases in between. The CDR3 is CASSQGQDRNYGYTF. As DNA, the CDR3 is TGTGCCAGCAGCCAAGGACAAGACAGGAACTATGGCTACACCTTC.

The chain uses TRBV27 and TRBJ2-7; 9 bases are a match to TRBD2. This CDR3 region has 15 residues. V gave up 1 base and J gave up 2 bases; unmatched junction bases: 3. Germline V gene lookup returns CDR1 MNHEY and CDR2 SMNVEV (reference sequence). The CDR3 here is CASSLLASGAYEQYF. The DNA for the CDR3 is TGTGCCAGCAGTTTATTAGCTAGCGGGGCCTACGAGCAGTACTTC.

The CDR3: CASSLASRSNNEQFF. The CDR3 region has the DNA TGTGCCAGCAGCTTGGCCAGCAGGAGCAACAATGAGCAGTTCTTC. The chain couples TRBV5-6 to TRBJ2-1; D unresolved. In germline, CDR1 is SGHDT, CDR2 YYEEEE. CDR3 length equals 15 residues. Trimming removed 0 bases from V and 5 bases from J, with 12 bases in between.

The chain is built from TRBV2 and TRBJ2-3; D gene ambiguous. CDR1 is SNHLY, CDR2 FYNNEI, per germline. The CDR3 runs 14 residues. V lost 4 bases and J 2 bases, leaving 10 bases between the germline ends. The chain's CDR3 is CASSGNGPTDTQYF. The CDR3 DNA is TGTGCCAGCAGTGGGAATGGACCCACAGATACGCAGTATTTT.

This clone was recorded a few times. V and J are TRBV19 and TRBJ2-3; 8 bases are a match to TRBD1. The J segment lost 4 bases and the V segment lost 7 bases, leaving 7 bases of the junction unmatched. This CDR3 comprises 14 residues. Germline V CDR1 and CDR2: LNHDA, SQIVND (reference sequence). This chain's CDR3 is CASTMDRDADTQYF. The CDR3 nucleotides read TGTGCCAGTACTATGGACAGGGATGCAGATACGCAGTATTTT.

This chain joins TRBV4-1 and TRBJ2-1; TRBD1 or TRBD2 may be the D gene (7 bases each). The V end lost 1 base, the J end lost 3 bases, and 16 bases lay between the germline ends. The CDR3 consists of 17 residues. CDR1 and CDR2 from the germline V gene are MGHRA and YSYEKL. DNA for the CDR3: TGCGCCAGCAGCCAAGCCCCACAGGGGAGGGACTACAATGAGCAGTTCTTC. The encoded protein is CASSQAPQGRDYNEQFF.

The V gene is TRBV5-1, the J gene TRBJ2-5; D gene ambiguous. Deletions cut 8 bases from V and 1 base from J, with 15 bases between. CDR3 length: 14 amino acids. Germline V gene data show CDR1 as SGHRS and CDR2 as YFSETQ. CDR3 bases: TGCGCCAGTTATCCCTTTAAGAGCCAAGAGACCCAGTACTTC. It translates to CASYPFKSQETQYF. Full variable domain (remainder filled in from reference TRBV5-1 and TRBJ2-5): KAGVTQTPRYLIKTRGQQVTLSCSPISGHRSVSWYQQTPGQGLQFLFEYFSETQRNKGNFPGRFSGRQFSNSRSEMNVSTLELGDSALYLCASYPFKSQETQYFGPGTRLLVL.

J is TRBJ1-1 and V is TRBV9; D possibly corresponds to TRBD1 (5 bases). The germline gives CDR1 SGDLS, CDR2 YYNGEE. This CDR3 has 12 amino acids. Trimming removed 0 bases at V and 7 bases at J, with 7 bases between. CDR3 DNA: TGTGCCAGCAGCGTAGCGGGGCGTGAAGCTTTCTTT. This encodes CASSVAGREAFF.

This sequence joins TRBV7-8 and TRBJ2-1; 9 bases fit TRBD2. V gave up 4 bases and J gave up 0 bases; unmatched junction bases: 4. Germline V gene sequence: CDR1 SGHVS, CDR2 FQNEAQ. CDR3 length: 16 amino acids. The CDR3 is CASSSRLADSYNEQFF. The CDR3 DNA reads TGTGCCAGCAGCTCCCGACTAGCGGACTCCTACAATGAGCAGTTCTTC.

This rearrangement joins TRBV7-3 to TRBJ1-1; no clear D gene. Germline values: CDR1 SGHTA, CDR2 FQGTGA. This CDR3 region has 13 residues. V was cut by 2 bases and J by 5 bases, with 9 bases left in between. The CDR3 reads CASSLGSGTEAFF. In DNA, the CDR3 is TGTGCCAGCAGCTTAGGGTCGGGAACTGAAGCTTTCTTT.

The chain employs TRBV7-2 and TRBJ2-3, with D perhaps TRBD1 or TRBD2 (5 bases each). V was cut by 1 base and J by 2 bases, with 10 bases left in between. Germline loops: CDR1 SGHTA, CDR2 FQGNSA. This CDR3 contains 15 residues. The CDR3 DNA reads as TGTGCCAGCAGCTTAGGGGGGTGGCACACAGATACGCAGTATTTT. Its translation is CASSLGGWHTDTQYF.

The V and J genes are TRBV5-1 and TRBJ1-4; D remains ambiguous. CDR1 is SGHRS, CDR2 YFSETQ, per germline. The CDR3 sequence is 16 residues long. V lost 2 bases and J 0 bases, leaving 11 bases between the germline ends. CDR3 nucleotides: TGCGCCAGCAGCTTAAAACAGCCTGCAACTAATGAAAAACTGTTTTTT. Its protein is CASSLKQPATNEKLFF.

DNA for the CDR3: TGCGCCAGCAGCCAAGACAGGGGTAGGAATCAGCCCCAGCATTTT. This encodes CASSQDRGRNQPQHF. The rearrangement joins TRBV4-3 to TRBJ1-5, with a weak D call TRBD1 (6 bases). Looked up from germline, CDR1 is LGHNA and CDR2 is YSLEER. Trimming pared 0 bases from V and 4 bases from J, leaving 10 bases between. The CDR3 loop spans 15 amino acids.

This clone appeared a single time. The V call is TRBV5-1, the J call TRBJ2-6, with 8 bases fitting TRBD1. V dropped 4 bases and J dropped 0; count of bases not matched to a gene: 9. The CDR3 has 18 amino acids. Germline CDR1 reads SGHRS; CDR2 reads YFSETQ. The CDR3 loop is CASSARQGNPSGANVLTF. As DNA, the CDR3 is TGCGCCAGCAGCGCGCGACAGGGGAACCCCTCTGGGGCCAACGTCCTGACTTTC.

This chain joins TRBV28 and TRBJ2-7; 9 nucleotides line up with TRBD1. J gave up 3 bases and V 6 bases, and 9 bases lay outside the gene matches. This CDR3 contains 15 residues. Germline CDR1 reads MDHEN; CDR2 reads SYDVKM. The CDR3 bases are TGTGCCAGCAGAGGAACAGGGGGCCCCAGCTACGAGCAGTACTTC. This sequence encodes CASRGTGGPSYEQYF.

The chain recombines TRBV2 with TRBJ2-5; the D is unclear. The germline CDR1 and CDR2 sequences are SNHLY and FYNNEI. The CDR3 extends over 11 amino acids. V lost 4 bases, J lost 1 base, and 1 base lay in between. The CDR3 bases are TGTGCCAGCAGTGGCCAAGAGACCCAGTACTTC. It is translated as CASSGQETQYF. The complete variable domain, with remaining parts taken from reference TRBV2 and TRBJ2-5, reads EPEVTQTPSHQVTQMGQEVILRCVPISNHLYFYWYRQILGQKVEFLVSFYNNEISEKSEIFDDQFSVERPDGSNFTLKIRSTKLEDSAMYFCASSGQETQYFGPGTRLLVL.